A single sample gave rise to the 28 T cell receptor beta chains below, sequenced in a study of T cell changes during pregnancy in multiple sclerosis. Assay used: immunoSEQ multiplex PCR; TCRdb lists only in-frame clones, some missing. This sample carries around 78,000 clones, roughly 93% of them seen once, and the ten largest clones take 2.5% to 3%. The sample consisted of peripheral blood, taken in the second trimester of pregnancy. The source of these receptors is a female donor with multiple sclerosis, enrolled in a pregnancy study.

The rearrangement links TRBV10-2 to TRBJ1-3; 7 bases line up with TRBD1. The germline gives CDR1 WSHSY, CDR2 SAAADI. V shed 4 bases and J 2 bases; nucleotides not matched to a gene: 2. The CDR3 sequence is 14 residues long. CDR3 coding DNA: TGCGCCAGCAGTGCGGGACAGCCTGGAAACACCATATATTTT. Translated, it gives CASSAGQPGNTIYF.

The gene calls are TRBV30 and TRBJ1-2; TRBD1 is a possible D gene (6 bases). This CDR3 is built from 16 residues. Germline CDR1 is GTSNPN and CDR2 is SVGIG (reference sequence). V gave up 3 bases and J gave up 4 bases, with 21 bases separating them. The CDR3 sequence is CAWRRRGGVVAYGYTF. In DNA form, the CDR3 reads TGTGCCTGGAGAAGGAGAGGGGGGGTGGTCGCCTATGGCTACACCTTC.

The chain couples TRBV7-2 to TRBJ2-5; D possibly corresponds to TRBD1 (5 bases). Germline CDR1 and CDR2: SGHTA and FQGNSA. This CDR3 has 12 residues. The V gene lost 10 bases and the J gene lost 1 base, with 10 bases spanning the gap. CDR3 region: CAIRGIQETQYF. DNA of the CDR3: TGTGCCATAAGGGGTATCCAAGAGACCCAGTACTTC.

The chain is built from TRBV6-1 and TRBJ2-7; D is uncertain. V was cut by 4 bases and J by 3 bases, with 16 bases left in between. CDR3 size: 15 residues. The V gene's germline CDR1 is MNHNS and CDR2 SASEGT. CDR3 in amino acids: CASSVRLPWVYEQYF. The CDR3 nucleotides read TGTGCCAGCAGTGTGAGACTCCCGTGGGTCTACGAGCAGTACTTC.

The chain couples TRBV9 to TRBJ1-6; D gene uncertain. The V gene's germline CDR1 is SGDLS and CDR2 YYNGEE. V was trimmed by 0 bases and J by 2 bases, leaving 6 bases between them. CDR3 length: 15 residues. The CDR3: CASSVEQTYNSPLHF. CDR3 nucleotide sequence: TGTGCCAGCAGCGTAGAACAAACCTATAATTCACCCCTCCACTTT.

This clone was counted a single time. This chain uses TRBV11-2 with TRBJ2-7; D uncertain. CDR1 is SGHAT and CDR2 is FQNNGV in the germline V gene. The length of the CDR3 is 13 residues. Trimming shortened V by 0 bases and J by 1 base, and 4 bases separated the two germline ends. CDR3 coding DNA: TGTGCCAGCAGCTTAGACGAGTCCTACGAGCAGTACTTC. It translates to CASSLDESYEQYF.

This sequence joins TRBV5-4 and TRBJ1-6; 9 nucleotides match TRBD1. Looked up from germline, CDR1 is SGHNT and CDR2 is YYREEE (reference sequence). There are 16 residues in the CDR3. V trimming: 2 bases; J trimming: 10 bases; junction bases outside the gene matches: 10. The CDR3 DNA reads TGTGCCAGCAGCTTAGGGAGTGAGGGACAGGGCTCACCCCTCCACTTT. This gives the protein CASSLGSEGQGSPLHF.

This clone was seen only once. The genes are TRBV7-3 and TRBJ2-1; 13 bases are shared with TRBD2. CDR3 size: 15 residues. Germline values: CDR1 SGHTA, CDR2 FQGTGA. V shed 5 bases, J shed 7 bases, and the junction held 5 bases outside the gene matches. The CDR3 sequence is CASSQLAGGLNEQFF. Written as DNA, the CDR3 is TGTGCCAGCAGCCAACTAGCGGGGGGGCTAAATGAGCAGTTCTTC.

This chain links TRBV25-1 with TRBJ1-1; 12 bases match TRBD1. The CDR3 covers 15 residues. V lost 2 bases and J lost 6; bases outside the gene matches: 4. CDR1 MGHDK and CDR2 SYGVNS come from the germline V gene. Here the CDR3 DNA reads TGTGCCAGCAGTGAACCGGGACAGGGGGCCCCTGAAGCTTTCTTT. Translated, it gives CASSEPGQGAPEAFF. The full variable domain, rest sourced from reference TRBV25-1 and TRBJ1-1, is EADIYQTPRYLVIGTGKKITLECSQTMGHDKMYWYQQDPGMELHLIHYSYGVNSTEKGDLSSESTVSRIRTEHFPLTLESARPSHTSQYLCASSEPGQGAPEAFFGQGTRLTVV.

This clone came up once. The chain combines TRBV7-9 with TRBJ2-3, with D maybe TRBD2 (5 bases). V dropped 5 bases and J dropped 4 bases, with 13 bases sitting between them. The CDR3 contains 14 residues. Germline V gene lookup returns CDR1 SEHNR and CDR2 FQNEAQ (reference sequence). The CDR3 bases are TGTGCCAGCAGCGCTCCGGAGGCCCCAGATACGCAGTATTTT. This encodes CASSAPEAPDTQYF.

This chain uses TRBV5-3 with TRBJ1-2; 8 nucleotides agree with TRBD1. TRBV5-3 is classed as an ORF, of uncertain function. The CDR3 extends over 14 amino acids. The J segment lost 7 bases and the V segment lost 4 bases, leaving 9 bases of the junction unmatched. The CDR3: CARSPDRGWRGYTF. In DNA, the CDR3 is TGTGCCAGAAGCCCTGACAGGGGCTGGCGTGGCTACACCTTC.

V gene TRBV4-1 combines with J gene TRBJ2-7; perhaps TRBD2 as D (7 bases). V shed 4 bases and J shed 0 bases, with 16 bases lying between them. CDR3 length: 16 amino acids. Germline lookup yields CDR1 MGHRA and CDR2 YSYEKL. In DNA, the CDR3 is TGCGCCAGCAGCCGAAGTGGGGGGGCGAGCTCCTACGAGCAGTACTTC. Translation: CASSRSGGASSYEQYF.

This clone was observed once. Here the CDR3 reads CASSRDSIEQYF. Here the CDR3 DNA reads TGTGCCAGCAGCCGGGACAGCATCGAGCAGTACTTC. The chain joins TRBV2 to TRBJ2-7, with 7 bases fitting TRBD1. The CDR3 runs to 12 residues. Trimming at V came to 6 bases and at J to 6 bases, leaving 5 bases not matched to a gene. Germline V gene sequence: CDR1 SNHLY, CDR2 FYNNEI.

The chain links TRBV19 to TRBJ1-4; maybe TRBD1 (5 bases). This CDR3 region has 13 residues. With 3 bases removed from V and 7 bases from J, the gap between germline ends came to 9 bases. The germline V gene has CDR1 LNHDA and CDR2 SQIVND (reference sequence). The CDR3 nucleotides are TGTGCCAGTAGTATTTGGAGGGGTGAAAAACTGTTTTTT. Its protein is CASSIWRGEKLFF.

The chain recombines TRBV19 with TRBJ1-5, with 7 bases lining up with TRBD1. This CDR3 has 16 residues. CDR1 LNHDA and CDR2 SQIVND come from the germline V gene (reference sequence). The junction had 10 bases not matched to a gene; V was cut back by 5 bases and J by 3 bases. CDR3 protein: CASSLGPGQHNQPQHF. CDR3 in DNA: TGTGCCAGTAGTTTGGGGCCGGGACAGCACAATCAGCCCCAGCATTTT.

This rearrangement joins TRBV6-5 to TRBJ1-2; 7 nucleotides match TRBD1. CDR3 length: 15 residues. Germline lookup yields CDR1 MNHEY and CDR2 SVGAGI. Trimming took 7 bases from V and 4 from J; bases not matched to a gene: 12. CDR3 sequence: CASTHGDSLSYGYTF. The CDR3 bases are TGTGCCAGCACCCACGGGGACAGCCTTTCCTATGGCTACACCTTC.

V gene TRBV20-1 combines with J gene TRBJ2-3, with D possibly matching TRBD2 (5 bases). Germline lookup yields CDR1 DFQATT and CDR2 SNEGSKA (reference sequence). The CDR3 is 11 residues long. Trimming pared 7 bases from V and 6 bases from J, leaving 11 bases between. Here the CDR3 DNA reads TGCAGTGTCGAGGAGCGGGATACGCAGTATTTT. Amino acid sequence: CSVEERDTQYF.

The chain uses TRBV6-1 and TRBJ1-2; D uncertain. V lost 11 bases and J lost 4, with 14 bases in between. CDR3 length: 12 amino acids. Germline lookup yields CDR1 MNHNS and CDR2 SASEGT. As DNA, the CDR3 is TGTGCCTCGGCGGCCTCCGGCTATGGCTACACCTTC. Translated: CASAASGYGYTF.

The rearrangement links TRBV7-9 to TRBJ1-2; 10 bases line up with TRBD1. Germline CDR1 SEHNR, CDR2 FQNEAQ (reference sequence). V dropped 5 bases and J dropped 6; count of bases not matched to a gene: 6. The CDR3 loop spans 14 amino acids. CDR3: CASSLDRGQDGYTF. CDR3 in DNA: TGTGCCAGCAGCCTAGACAGGGGGCAGGATGGCTACACCTTC.

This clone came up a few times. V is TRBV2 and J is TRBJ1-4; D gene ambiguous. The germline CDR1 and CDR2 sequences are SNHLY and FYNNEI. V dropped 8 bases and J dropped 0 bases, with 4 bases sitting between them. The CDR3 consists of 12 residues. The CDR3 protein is CASVATNEKLFF. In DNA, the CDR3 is TGTGCCAGCGTCGCAACTAATGAAAAACTGTTTTTT. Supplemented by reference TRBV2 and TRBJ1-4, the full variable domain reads EPEVTQTPSHQVTQMGQEVILRCVPISNHLYFYWYRQILGQKVEFLVSFYNNEISEKSEIFDDQFSVERPDGSNFTLKIRSTKLEDSAMYFCASVATNEKLFFGSGTQLSVL.

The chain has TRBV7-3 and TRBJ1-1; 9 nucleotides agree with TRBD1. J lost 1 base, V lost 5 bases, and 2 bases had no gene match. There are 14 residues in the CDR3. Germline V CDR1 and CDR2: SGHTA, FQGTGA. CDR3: CASSLQGANTEAFF. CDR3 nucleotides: TGTGCCAGCAGCCTACAGGGGGCGAACACTGAAGCTTTCTTT.

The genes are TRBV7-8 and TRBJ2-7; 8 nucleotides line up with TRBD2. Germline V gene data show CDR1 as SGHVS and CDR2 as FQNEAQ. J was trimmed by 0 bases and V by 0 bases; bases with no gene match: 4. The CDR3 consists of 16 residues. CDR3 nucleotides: TGTGCCAGCAGCTTAGCGCGGGGGGCGATCTCCTACGAGCAGTACTTC. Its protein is CASSLARGAISYEQYF.

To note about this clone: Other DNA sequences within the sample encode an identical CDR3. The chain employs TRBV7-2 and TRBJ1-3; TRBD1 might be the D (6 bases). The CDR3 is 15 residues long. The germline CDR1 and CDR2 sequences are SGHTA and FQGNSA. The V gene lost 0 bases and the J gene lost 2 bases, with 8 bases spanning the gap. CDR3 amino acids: CASSLATGTGNTIYF. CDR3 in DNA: TGTGCCAGCAGCTTAGCTACAGGGACTGGAAACACCATATATTTT.

The CDR3 spells CASSASGTTQETQYF. Here the CDR3 DNA reads TGCGCCAGCAGTGCCTCCGGGACTACACAAGAGACCCAGTACTTC. The chain recombines TRBV10-1 with TRBJ2-5, with TRBD2 matching over 7 bases. The CDR3 totals 15 residues. The J segment lost 2 bases and the V segment lost 4 bases, leaving 7 bases of the junction unmatched. Looked up from germline, CDR1 is WNHNN and CDR2 is SYGVQD (reference sequence).

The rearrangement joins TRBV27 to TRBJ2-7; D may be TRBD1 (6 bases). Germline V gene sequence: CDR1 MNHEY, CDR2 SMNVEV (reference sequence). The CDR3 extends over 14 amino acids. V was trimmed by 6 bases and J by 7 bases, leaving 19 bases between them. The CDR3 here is CASRIRDLTGEQYF. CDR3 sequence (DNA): TGTGCCAGCAGAATCCGGGACCTTACAGGGGAGCAGTACTTC.

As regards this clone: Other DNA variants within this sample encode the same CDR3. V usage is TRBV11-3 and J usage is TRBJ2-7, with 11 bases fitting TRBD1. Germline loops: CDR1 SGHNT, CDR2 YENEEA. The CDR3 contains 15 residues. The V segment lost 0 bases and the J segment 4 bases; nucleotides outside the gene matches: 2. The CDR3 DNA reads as TGTGCCAGCAGCTTAGATGGGACAGGGGGATACGAGCAGTACTTC. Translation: CASSLDGTGGYEQYF.

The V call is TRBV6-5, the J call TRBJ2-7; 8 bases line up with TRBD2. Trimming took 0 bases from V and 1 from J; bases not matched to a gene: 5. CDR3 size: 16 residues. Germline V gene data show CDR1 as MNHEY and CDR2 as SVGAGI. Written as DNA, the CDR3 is TGTGCCAGCAGTTACTCCCCCGGGAGGGCTTCCTACGAGCAGTACTTC. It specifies CASSYSPGRASYEQYF.

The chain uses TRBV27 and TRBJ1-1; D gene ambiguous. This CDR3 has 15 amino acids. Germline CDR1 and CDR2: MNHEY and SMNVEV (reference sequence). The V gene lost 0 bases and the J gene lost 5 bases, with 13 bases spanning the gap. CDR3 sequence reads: CASSLSNSGSTEAFF. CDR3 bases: TGTGCCAGCAGTTTATCGAACAGTGGGAGTACTGAAGCTTTCTTT.